This T cell receptor (beta chain) was documented in a study of blood T cell repertoires in COVID-19. For the study at large: Italy, Spain and the United States were the sources of the convalescent and acute COVID-19 samples.

Data came from immunoSEQ multiplex PCR; TCRdb stores just in-frame clones and leaves some out. The profile shows 320,000 or so clones, 75% to 90% of them singletons. Participant age was roughly 18 to 100 years, and participants resided in 25 or so US areas. Assignments of participants to cohorts depended upon their own reported clinical history. The sequence was collected from a man in his sixties who had recovered from COVID-19. Specimen: PBMCs or T cells enriched from blood (not recorded which).

The CDR3 sequence: CASSLLAGGFGNTIYF. CDR3 coding DNA: TGTGCCAGCAGCTTGTTGGCAGGGGGCTTTGGAAACACCATATATTTT. The chain joins TRBV5-5 to TRBJ1-3, with 8 bases lining up with TRBD1. J gave up 3 bases and V 1 base, and 6 bases lay outside the gene matches. CDR1 is SGHKS, CDR2 YYEKEE, per germline (reference sequence). The CDR3 runs 16 residues.